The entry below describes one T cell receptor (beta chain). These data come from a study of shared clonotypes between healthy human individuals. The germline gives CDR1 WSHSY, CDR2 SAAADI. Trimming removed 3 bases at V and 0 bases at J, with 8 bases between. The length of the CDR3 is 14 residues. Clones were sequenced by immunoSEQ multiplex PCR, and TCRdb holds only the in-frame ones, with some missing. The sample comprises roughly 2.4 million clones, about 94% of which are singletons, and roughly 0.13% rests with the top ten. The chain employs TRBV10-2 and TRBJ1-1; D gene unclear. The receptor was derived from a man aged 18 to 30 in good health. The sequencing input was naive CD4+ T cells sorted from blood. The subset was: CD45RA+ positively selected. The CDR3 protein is CASSEGRMNTEAFF. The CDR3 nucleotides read TGCGCCAGCAGTGAAGGCAGAATGAACACTGAAGCTTTCTTT.